Presented here are 2 T cell receptor beta chains from one specimen sequenced in a study of glioma-infiltrating T cells. Using RNA template, CDR3s of TCR alpha and beta were amplified with iRepertoire arm-PCR. TCRdb re-called the multiplex PCR reads through MiXCR, storing one row per CDR3 protein. The repertoire holds over 130,000 distinct CDR3 sequences, with more than 35% as singletons. Specimen: glioma tissue, nonneoplastic brain tissue, or PBMCs (not recorded which). The receptors shown here come from a human donor with low-grade glioma or glioblastoma, undergoing nonglioma brain surgery, or in good health (not recorded which).

The J gene is TRBJ1-4, the V gene TRBV7-3, with D perhaps TRBD1 (6 bases). Trimming stripped 5 bases from V and 8 bases from J, with 24 bases between. Germline V CDR1 and CDR2: SGHTA, FQGTGA. This CDR3 comprises 17 residues. CDR3: CASSPRRAQGVGEKLFF. CDR3 nucleotides: TGTGCCAGCAGCCCCCGTCGCGCACAGGGAGTGGGGGAAAAACTGTTTTTT.

Written as DNA, the CDR3 is TGTGCCAGCAGCGAGGACAGATCTAGGCGGCAGTTCTTC. Translating gives CASSEDRSRRQFF. The rearrangement uses TRBV2 and TRBJ2-1; TRBD1 is a possible D gene (6 bases). Germline CDR1 reads SNHLY; CDR2 reads FYNNEI. This CDR3 comprises 13 residues. Trimming pared 6 bases from V and 12 bases from J, leaving 18 bases between. The whole variable domain, remainder taken from reference TRBV2 and TRBJ2-1, is EPEVTQTPSHQVTQMGQEVILRCVPISNHLYFYWYRQILGQKVEFLVSFYNNEISEKSEIFDDQFSVERPDGSNFTLKIRSTKLEDSAMYFCASSEDRSRRQFFGPGTRLTVL.